This T cell receptor beta chain was found in a study of human versus mouse CDR3 diversity and MHC coevolution. Looking at the study overall: Between roughly 5.5 x 10^6 and 1.6 x 10^7 valid reads came from each sample. Study results and caveats: By iCHAO1, human TCR beta clonotypes numbered about 1.5 million, the most.

Some clones are missing from TCRdb's copy, which holds only in-frame ones; the method was immunoSEQ multiplex PCR. The data hold some 60,000 clones, with about 94% observed a single time. Sorting isolated naive CD4 T cells lacking CD45RO and expressing CD62L. As concerns this clone: Its specificity is not known.

V lost 6 bases, J lost 1 base, and 3 bases stayed unmatched. Per germline, CDR1 SGHDT and CDR2 YYEEEE. The CDR3 is made up of 13 amino acids. The chain recombines TRBV5-6 with TRBJ2-7, with 8 bases aligning to TRBD2. The sequence came from a person between 55 and 69 years old in good health. The source material was naive CD4+ T cells from blood. Stated subset: CD45RO-negative CD62L-positive naive CD4 T cells. This chain's CDR3 is CASKRERSYEQYF. In nucleotides, the CDR3 is TGTGCCAGCAAGCGGGAGAGATCCTACGAGCAGTACTTC. Full variable domain (missing parts from reference TRBV5-6 and TRBJ2-7): DAGVTQSPTHLIKTRGQQVTLRCSPKSGHDTVSWYQQALGQGPQFIFQYYEEEERQRGNFPDRFSGHQFPNYSSELNVNALLLGDSALYLCASKRERSYEQYFGPGTRLTVT.